This T cell receptor (beta chain) was obtained from a study of blood T cell repertoires in COVID-19. About the study: COVID-19 samples, acute and convalescent, were from the United States, Italy and Spain. PBMCs, B-cell-depleted T cells, or T cells provided the cDNA or gDNA that made up the material.

With 6 bases clipped from V and 6 bases from J, the junction kept 8 bases outside the gene matches. This CDR3 has 14 amino acids. CDR1 and CDR2 (germline): MNHEY, SVGAGI. Original processing notes: Amplifying reference gene primers gave estimates of nucleated cell counts. Method: immunoSEQ multiplex PCR; TCRdb's copy keeps in-frame clones and lacks some. For V, J and clone size, that table is used; D and trimming come from the DNA. The table includes about 24,000 clones, roughly 87% detected once. The source material was peripheral blood. The clonotype was recovered from a man in his sixties or seventies with acute or convalescent COVID-19. The rearrangement joins TRBV6-5 to TRBJ1-5, with TRBD1 identical over 7 bases. CDR3 in DNA: TGTGCCAGCAGACTACAGGGGCCGGGTCAGCCCCAGCATTTT. Its protein product is CASRLQGPGQPQHF.